This TCR beta chain was sequenced for a study of shared clonotypes between healthy human individuals. For the study at large: Researchers assigned three CD4 naive, three CD4 memory, two CD8 naive and one CD8 memory plate to each donor.

It was at deep level that the assay was run. A roughly 200 ng quantity of DNA, around 30,000 T cell genomes, went into the sorted-subset replicate PCRs. The repertoire was sequenced with immunoSEQ multiplex PCR; TCRdb's copy has only in-frame clones and lacks some. The table includes approximately 2,000,000 clones, around 93% detected once. The study, taken as a whole, reports: What naive subsets generally showed was a larger estimated richness than memory subsets showed.

As for this clone: Antigen specificity is unknown.

In germline, CDR1 is MNHEY, CDR2 SVGAGI. Trimming removed 7 bases at V and 14 bases at J, with 15 bases between. This CDR3 spans 12 amino acids. The source of this sequence is a man in his late teens or twenties in good health. Some clones in this sample may be carry-over from other donors' samples. Sequenced material: naive CD4+ T cells from PBMCs. Subset noted: CD45RA+ positively selected. The J gene is TRBJ1-6, the V gene TRBV6-5, with TRBD1 as a possible D gene (6 bases). The CDR3 nucleotides are TGTGCCAGCAACGAACCGGGACAAACCCTCCACTTT. This translates into CASNEPGQTLHF.